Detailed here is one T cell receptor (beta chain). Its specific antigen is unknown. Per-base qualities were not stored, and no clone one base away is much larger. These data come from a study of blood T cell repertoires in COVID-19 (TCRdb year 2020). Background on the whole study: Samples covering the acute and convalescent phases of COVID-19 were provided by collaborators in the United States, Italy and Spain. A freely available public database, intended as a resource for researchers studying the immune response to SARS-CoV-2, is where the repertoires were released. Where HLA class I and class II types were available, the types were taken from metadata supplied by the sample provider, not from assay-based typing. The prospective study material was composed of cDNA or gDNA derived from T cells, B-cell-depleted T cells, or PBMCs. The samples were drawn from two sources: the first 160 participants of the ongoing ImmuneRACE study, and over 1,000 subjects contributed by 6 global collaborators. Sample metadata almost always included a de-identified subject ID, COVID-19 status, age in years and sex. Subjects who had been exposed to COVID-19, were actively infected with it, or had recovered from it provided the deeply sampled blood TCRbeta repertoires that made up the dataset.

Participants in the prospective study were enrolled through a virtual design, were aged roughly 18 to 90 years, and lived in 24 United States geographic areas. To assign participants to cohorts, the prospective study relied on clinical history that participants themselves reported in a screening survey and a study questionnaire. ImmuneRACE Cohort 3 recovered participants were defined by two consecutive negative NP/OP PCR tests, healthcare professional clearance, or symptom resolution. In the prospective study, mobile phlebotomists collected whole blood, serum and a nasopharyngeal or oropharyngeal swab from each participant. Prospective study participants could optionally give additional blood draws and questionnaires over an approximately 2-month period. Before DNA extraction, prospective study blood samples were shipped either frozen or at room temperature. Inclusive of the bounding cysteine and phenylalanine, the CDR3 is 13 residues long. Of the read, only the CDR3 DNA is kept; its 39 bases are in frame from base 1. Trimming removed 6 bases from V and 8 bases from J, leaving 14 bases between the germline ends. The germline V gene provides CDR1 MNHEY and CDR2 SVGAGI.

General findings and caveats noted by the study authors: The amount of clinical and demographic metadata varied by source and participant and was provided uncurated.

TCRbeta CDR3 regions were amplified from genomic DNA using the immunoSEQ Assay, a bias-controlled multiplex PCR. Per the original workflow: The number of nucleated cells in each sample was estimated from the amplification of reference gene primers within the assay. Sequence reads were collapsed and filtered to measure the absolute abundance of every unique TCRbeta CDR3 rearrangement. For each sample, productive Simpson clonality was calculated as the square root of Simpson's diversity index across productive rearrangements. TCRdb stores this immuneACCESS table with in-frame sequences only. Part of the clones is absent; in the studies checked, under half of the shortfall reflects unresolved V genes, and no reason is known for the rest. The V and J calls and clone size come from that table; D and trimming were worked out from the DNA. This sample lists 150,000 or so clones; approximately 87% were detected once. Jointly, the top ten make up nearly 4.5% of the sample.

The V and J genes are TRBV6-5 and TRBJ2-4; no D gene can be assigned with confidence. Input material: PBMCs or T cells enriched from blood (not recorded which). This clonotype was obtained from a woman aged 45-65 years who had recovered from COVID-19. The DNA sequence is TGTGCCAGCAGCCTTGTCCTAGGAGACATTCAGTACTTC. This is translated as CASSLVLGDIQYF.